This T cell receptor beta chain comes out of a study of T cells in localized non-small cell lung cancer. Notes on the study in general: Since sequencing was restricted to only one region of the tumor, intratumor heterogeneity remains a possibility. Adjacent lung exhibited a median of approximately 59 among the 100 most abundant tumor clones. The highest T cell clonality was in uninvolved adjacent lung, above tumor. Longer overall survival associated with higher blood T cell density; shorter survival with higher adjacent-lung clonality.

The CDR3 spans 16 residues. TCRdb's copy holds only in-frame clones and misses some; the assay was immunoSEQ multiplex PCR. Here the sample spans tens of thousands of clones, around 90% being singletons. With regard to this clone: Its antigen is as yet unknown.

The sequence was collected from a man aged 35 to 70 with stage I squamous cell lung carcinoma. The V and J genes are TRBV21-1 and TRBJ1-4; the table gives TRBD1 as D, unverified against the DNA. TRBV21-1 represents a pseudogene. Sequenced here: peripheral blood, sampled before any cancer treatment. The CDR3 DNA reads TGTGCCAGCAGCGACTCAGGACAGGGCGATGAGGATAAACTGTTTTTT. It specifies CASSDSGQGDEDKLFF.